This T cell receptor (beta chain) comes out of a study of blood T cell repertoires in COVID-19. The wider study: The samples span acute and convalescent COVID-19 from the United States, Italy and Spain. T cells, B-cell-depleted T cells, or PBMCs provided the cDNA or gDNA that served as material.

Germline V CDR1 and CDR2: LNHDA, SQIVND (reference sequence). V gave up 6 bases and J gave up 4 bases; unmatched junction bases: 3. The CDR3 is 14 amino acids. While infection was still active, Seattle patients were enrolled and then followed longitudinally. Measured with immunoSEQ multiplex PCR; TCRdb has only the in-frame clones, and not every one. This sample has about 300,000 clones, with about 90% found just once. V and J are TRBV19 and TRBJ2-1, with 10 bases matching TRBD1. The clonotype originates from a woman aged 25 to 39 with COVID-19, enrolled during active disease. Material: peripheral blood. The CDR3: CASSRDRGYNEQFF. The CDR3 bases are TGTGCCAGTAGCCGGGACAGGGGTTACAATGAGCAGTTCTTC.